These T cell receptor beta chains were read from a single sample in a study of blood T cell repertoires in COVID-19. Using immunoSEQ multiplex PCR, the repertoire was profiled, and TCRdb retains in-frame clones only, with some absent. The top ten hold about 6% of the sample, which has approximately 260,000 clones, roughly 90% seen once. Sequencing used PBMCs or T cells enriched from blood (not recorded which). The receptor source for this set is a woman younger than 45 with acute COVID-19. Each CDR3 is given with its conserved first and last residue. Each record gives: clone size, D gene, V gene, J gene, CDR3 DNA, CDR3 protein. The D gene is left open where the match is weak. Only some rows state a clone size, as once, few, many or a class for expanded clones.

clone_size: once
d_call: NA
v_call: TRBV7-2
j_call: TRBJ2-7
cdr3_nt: TGTGCCAGCAGCTCTAGCGCGGGCTACGAGCAGTACTTC
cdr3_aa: CASSSSAGYEQYF

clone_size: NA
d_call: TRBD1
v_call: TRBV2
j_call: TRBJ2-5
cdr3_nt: TGTACCCATAGGGGGCTTCGGGAGACCCAGTACTTC
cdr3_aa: CTHRGLRETQYF

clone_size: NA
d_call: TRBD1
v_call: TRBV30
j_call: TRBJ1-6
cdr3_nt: TGTGCCTGGAGGACGGACAGGGGGCTTTCACCCCTCCACTTT
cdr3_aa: CAWRTDRGLSPLHF

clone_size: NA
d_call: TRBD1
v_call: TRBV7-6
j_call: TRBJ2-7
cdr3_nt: TGTGCCAGCAGCCCGCAGGGGGAATCCTACGAGCAGTACTTC
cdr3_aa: CASSPQGESYEQYF

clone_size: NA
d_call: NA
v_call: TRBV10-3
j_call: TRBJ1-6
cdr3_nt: TGTGCCATCAGTGACGCGAACAGGAATAATTCACCCCTCCACTTT
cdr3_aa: CAISDANRNNSPLHF

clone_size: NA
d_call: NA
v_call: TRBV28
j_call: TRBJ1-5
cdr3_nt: TGTGCCAGCAGTACGAGAAACCGGGGTTACAATCAGCCCCAGCATTTT
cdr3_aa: CASSTRNRGYNQPQHF

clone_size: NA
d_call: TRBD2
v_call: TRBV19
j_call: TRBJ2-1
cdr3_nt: TGTGCCAGTAGTCGGGTTGCTAGCGGGAGAAACAATGAGCAGTTCTTC
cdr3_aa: CASSRVASGRNNEQFF

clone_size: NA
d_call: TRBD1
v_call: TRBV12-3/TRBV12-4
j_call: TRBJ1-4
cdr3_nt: TGTGCCATATCGGGACAGGTTAATGAAAAACTGTTTTTT
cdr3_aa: CAISGQVNEKLFF

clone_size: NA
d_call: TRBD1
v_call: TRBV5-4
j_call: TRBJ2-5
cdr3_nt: TGTGCCAGCAGCCAATGGACAGGGGGCCAAGAGACCCAGTACTTC
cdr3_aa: CASSQWTGGQETQYF

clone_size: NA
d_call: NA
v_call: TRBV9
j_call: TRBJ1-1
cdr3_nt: TGTGCCAGCAGCGGAGCCGGGACTCAGTACACTGAAGCTTTCTTT
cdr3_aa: CASSGAGTQYTEAFF

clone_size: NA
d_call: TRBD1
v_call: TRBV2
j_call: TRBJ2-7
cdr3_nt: TGTGCCAGCAATCCCCAGGGACAGGGGGGGTACGAGCAGTACTTC
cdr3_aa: CASNPQGQGGYEQYF

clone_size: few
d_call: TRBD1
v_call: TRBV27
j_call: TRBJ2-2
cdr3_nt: TGTGCCAGCAGTTTCATACAGGGGTTGGCCGGGGAGCTGTTTTTT
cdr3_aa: CASSFIQGLAGELFF

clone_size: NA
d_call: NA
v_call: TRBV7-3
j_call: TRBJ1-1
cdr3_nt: TGTGCCAGCAGCTCGGGACAGAACACTGAAGCTTTCTTT
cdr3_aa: CASSSGQNTEAFF

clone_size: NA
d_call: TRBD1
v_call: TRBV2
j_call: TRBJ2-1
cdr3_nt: TGTGCCAGCATCATGTACCGGGACAGGGTCTCCAATGAGCAGTTCTTC
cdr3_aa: CASIMYRDRVSNEQFF

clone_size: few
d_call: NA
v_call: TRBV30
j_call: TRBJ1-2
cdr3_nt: TGTGCCGCCCACCGGGACAACTGGAACTATGGCTACACCTTC
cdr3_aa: CAAHRDNWNYGYTF

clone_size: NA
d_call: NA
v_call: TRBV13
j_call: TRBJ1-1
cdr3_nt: TGTGCCAGCAGCTTAGCGCGGGACCCTACTCTTCGGAATGAAGCTTTCTTT
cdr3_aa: CASSLARDPTLRNEAFF

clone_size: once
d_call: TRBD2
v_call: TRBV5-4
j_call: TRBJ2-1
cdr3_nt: TGTGCCAGCAGCTCCCCGGGACTAGCGGGGGGGCGGAGTGAGCAGTTCTTC
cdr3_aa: CASSSPGLAGGRSEQFF

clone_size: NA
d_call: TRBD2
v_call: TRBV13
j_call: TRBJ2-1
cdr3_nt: TGTGCCAGCAGCCAGCGGGGGGCACTCGACAATGAGCAGTTCTTC
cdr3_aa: CASSQRGALDNEQFF

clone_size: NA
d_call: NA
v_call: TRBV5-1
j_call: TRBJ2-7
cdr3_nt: TGCGCCAGCAGCTTAAGTTGGCAGGTGGAGCAGTACTTC
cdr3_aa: CASSLSWQVEQYF

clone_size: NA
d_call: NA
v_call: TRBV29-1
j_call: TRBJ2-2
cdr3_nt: TGCAGCGTTGAAACAGGAAACACCGGGGAGCTGTTTTTT
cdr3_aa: CSVETGNTGELFF

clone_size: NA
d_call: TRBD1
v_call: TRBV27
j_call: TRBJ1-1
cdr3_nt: TGTGCCAGCAGTTTAATAGGGACAGTGAACACTGAAGCTTTCTTT
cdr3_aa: CASSLIGTVNTEAFF

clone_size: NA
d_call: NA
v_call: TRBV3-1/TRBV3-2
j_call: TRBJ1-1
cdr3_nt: TGTGCCAGCAGCCGCCACAGAGACGCTTTGAACACTGAAGCTTTCTTT
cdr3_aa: CASSRHRDALNTEAFF

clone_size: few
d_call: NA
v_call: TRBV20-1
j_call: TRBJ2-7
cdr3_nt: TGCAGTGCTGGAAGCGGCTACGAGCAGTACTTC
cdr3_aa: CSAGSGYEQYF

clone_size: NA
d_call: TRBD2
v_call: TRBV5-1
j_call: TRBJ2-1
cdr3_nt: TGCGCCAGCAGCTTGGGACTAGCGACAGCCGATGAGCAGTTCTTC
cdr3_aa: CASSLGLATADEQFF

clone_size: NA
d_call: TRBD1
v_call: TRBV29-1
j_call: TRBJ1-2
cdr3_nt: TGCAGCGTCACCCGACAGGGAAACTATGGCTACACCTTC
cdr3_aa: CSVTRQGNYGYTF

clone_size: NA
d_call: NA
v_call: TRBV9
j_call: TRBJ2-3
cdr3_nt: TGTGCCAGCAGCGTAGTAGGCGGGCCAGGAAATACGCAGTATTTT
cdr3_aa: CASSVVGGPGNTQYF

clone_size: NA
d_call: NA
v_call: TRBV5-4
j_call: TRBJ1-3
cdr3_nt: TGTGCCAGCAGCTTGGCCGGGATAGCAAACACCATATATTTT
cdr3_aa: CASSLAGIANTIYF